The clone carrying this TCR beta chain came up a few times. Antigen specificity is unknown. J gave up 6 bases and V 6 bases, and 18 bases lay outside the gene matches. This CDR3 has 20 amino acids. The sample comes from a study of T cell repertoires in cytomegalovirus infection. Study as a whole: A matching HLA type, together with CMV infection, was signaled by public TCR beta signatures. Study conclusions and caveats: Within the response measured ex vivo, HLA-C-restricted CMV-specific TCR beta clonotypes were dominant. Using cumulative public TCR beta family frequency, the authors identified those who carried CMV together with the relevant HLA.

TCRdb fed the reads into MiXCR, producing one record per CDR3 protein. Of 85,000 to 130,000 distinct CDR3 sequences detected, under 25% appear once; the ten largest clones hold roughly two fifths. The sequence came from a human donor in good health (CMV status not recorded). Some clones in this sample may be carry-over from other donors' samples. Material for sequencing was CD8+ T cells from PBMCs. The chain is built from TRBV12-3 or TRBV12-4 and TRBJ2-3, with 16 bases identical to TRBD2. The CDR3 DNA reads as TGTGCCAGCAGGTCCCCCGGGACTAGCGGGGGGGCAAACCAGGCGGATACGCAGTATTTT. It codes for CASRSPGTSGGANQADTQYF.